These 19 T cell receptor beta chains share one sample of origin, sequenced in a study of blood T cell repertoires in COVID-19. The table came from immunoSEQ multiplex PCR; TCRdb's copy has only in-frame clones and leaves some out. The table records 250,000 to 350,000 clones, about 90% of them present only once. Input material: PBMCs or T cells enriched from blood (not recorded which). The receptors stem from a woman younger than 45 who had recovered from COVID-19.

The chain combines TRBV7-2 with TRBJ1-4; D is perhaps TRBD1 (5 bases). The germline V and J ends were trimmed by 2 bases and 6 bases, with 7 bases remaining between them. The germline V gene encodes CDR1 SGHTA and CDR2 FQGNSA. This CDR3 is built from 13 residues. CDR3 amino acids: CASSLSRDEKLFF. The CDR3 bases are TGTGCCAGCAGCTTATCCAGGGATGAAAAACTGTTTTTT.

The sample holds one count of this clone. A read error may account for a junction end that differs from germline. The chain combines TRBV10-3 with TRBJ2-3; 7 bases map to TRBD2. Germline V gene sequence: CDR1 ENHRY, CDR2 SYGVKD. CDR3 length: 14 residues. The CDR3 DNA sequence: TGTGCCCTTCGGGGGGATCGTGGCACGGATACGCAGTATTTT. Translation gives CALRGDRGTDTQYF.

The chain combines TRBV7-2 with TRBJ1-1, with D perhaps TRBD1 (6 bases). Germline-derived CDR1 and CDR2 are SGHTA and FQGNSA. Trimming pared 5 bases from V and 3 bases from J, leaving 19 bases between. This CDR3 is 16 amino acids long. CDR3 DNA sequence: TGTGCCAGCAGCCTAACACAGGGAAATCGATACACTGAAGCTTTCTTT. Translation gives CASSLTQGNRYTEAFF.

V is TRBV9 and J is TRBJ1-1; D call uncertain. This CDR3 comprises 14 residues. Germline V gene data show CDR1 as SGDLS and CDR2 as YYNGEE. V was pared by 0 bases and J by 2 bases, with 8 bases between. The CDR3 DNA sequence: TGTGCCAGCAGCGTAGTCCGGGGAAACACTGAAGCTTTCTTT. It is translated as CASSVVRGNTEAFF.

The J gene is TRBJ2-5, the V gene TRBV19; 12 nucleotides agree with TRBD1. The CDR3 is made up of 18 amino acids. Germline loops: CDR1 LNHDA, CDR2 SQIVND (reference sequence). V lost 3 bases, J lost 4 bases, and 12 bases stayed unmatched. The CDR3: CASSIHFVGTGGRETQYF. The CDR3 DNA is TGTGCCAGTAGTATTCATTTCGTCGGGACAGGGGGCAGAGAGACCCAGTACTTC.

The chain couples TRBV28 to TRBJ1-2; D might be TRBD1 (6 bases). Trimming left V 7 bases short and J 7 bases short, with 16 bases between. CDR3 size: 13 residues. The germline V gene encodes CDR1 MDHEN and CDR2 SYDVKM. The CDR3 here is CASNGQPSGGYTF. DNA for the CDR3: TGTGCCAGCAACGGACAGCCGAGTGGTGGCTACACCTTC.

The V call is TRBV28, the J call TRBJ1-1; D is undetermined. The CDR3 extends over 14 amino acids. Trimming took off 3 bases at V and 4 bases at J, with 12 bases between the two ends. Germline CDR1 MDHEN, CDR2 SYDVKM. CDR3 sequence reads: CASSFGGITTEAFF. In DNA form, the CDR3 reads TGTGCCAGCAGTTTTGGAGGGATAACCACTGAAGCTTTCTTT.

This chain links TRBV7-2 with TRBJ2-3; the match to TRBD2 covers 12 bases. This CDR3 has 18 amino acids. V lost 1 base, J lost 5 bases, and 10 bases stayed unmatched. From germline, CDR1 is SGHTA and CDR2 FQGNSA. The CDR3 DNA is TGTGCCAGCAGCTTAGAGGCTAGCGGGGGGGTTCGGAAAGATACGCAGTATTTT. Residues: CASSLEASGGVRKDTQYF.

The chain carries TRBV10-3 and TRBJ1-1; no reliable D call. This CDR3 has 14 amino acids. CDR1 and CDR2 (germline): ENHRY, SYGVKD. V was cut by 9 bases and J by 0 bases, with 14 bases left in between. The CDR3 loop is CAISTVGMNTEAFF. The CDR3 DNA reads TGTGCCATTTCCACAGTAGGCATGAACACTGAAGCTTTCTTT.

This rearrangement joins TRBV23-1 to TRBJ2-3; 10 bases agree with TRBD2. TRBV23-1 is flagged as an ORF with uncertain function. The ends lost 8 bases at V and 1 base at J; junction bases unmatched: 9. The CDR3 is 16 amino acids. CDR3 residues: CASPSPLAGGTDTQYF. CDR3 DNA sequence: TGCGCCAGCCCATCCCCTCTAGCGGGGGGCACAGATACGCAGTATTTT.

This chain connects TRBV14 to TRBJ2-1; 8 bases are shared with TRBD2. This CDR3 spans 15 amino acids. The germline CDR1 and CDR2 sequences are SGHDN and FVKESK. J gave up 9 bases and V 0 bases, and 7 bases lay outside the gene matches. CDR3 nucleotides: TGTGCCAGCAGCCAAGATCCGGGAGGGTACGGTGAGCAGTTCTTC. Its protein product is CASSQDPGGYGEQFF.

V gene TRBV28 combines with J gene TRBJ1-2; tentatively, D is TRBD1 (5 bases). Per the germline V gene, CDR1 is MDHEN and CDR2 is SYDVKM. V gave up 1 base and J gave up 8 bases, with 11 bases separating them. This CDR3 region has 13 residues. The CDR3, as DNA: TGTGCCAGCAGTTTATCAGGGTCTAAGGGCTACACCTTC. Its translation: CASSLSGSKGYTF.

V is TRBV5-4 and J is TRBJ2-5; 11 bases fit TRBD2. Germline V gene data show CDR1 as SGHNT and CDR2 as YYREEE (reference sequence). The CDR3 has 17 residues. Losses at the gene ends were 4 bases for V and 1 base for J; bases not matched to a gene: 9. CDR3 in amino acids: CASSVGLADTTQETQYF. In DNA form, the CDR3 reads TGTGCCAGCAGCGTGGGACTAGCGGATACGACCCAAGAGACCCAGTACTTC.

CDR3 in DNA: TGCGCCAGCAGCTTGGGGCCCCGGGGGGGGGATACTCCCGAGCAGTACTTC. Translating it yields CASSLGPRGGDTPEQYF. The chain uses TRBV5-1 and TRBJ2-7; 8 bases fit TRBD2. The CDR3 is 17 residues long. Trimming at V came to 0 bases and at J to 6 bases, leaving 14 bases not matched to a gene. Germline-derived CDR1 and CDR2 are SGHRS and YFSETQ.

This chain uses TRBV2 with TRBJ2-2, with D perhaps TRBD1 (6 bases). Trimming took off 4 bases at V and 6 bases at J, with 18 bases between the two ends. Germline V gives CDR1 SNHLY, CDR2 FYNNEI. CDR3 length: 16 amino acids. The CDR3 reads CASSGNSDRAAGELFF. In DNA form, the CDR3 reads TGTGCCAGCAGTGGGAACTCGGACAGAGCAGCCGGGGAGCTGTTTTTT.

The rearrangement uses TRBV6-5 and TRBJ2-7; D is possibly TRBD1 (6 bases). CDR3 length: 16 amino acids. V gave up 0 bases and J gave up 6 bases, with 18 bases separating them. Germline V gene sequence: CDR1 MNHEY, CDR2 SVGAGI. The CDR3 loop reads CASSYSERGTPGEQYF. DNA of the CDR3: TGTGCCAGCAGTTACTCGGAGAGGGGGACCCCGGGCGAGCAGTACTTC.

The chain couples TRBV28 to TRBJ1-5; TRBD1 might be the D (5 bases). The germline V and J ends were trimmed by 5 bases and 4 bases, with 12 bases remaining between them. CDR1 is MDHEN and CDR2 is SYDVKM in the germline V gene. The CDR3 spans 14 residues. The CDR3 region is CASSLPGTNQPQHF. For the CDR3, the DNA is TGTGCCAGCAGTCTGCCCGGGACTAATCAGCCCCAGCATTTT.

The chain recombines TRBV11-1 with TRBJ1-4; D is unresolved. CDR3 size: 13 residues. The ends were cut back, 3 bases at V and 2 bases at J, with 4 bases in the middle. Germline CDR1 reads SGHAT; CDR2 reads FQDESV (reference sequence). DNA of the CDR3: TGTGCCAGCAGCTTCGGGACTAATGAAAAACTGTTTTTT. Protein sequence: CASSFGTNEKLFF.

This clone came up many times. The V and J genes are TRBV2 and TRBJ2-5, with D perhaps matching TRBD2 (7 bases). V gave up 0 bases and J gave up 2 bases, with 19 bases separating them. Germline CDR1 reads SNHLY; CDR2 reads FYNNEI. The CDR3 contains 18 residues. DNA for the CDR3: TGTGCCAGCAGTGAAGCGCTGGGGGGGCGCGGGGGACAAGAGACCCAGTACTTC. The encoded protein is CASSEALGGRGGQETQYF. Using reference TRBV2 and TRBJ2-5 for the parts outside the CDR3, the full variable domain is EPEVTQTPSHQVTQMGQEVILRCVPISNHLYFYWYRQILGQKVEFLVSFYNNEISEKSEIFDDQFSVERPDGSNFTLKIRSTKLEDSAMYFCASSEALGGRGGQETQYFGPGTRLLVL.